Below, one TCR beta chain is given with its context. The V end was cut by 5 bases, the J end by 9 bases, with 14 bases between. There are 13 residues in the CDR3. In germline, CDR1 is SGHVS, CDR2 FNYEAQ. This sample was taken from a study of blood T cell repertoires in COVID-19. About the study: Sample material is recorded as cDNA or gDNA derived from T cells, B-cell-depleted T cells, or PBMCs.

Measured with immunoSEQ multiplex PCR; TCRdb has only the in-frame clones, and not every one. Of about 120,000 clones listed, 88% are singletons. The chain has TRBV7-6 and TRBJ2-1, with a possible D match to TRBD2 (6 bases). The source material was peripheral blood. The sequence derives from a human donor in a cohort sampled during active COVID-19. In DNA, the CDR3 is TGTGCCAGCAGCCCTCCGGGGGTTGGTGAGCAGTTCTTC. This gives the protein CASSPPGVGEQFF.